These 23 T cell receptor beta chains were all obtained from the same sample, sequenced in a study of monozygotic twins with inflammatory bowel disease. After re-calling the 5' RACE reads, TCRdb lists one entry per CDR3 protein, DNA absent. The listing records around 150,000 distinct CDR3 sequences. Material: blood. These receptors were collected from a human donor with ulcerative colitis or Crohn's disease, or a healthy co-twin of an affected twin (not recorded which).

The chain employs TRBV20-1 and TRBJ1-5; TCRdb designates TRBD1, a call that cannot be tested without DNA. Germline V gene lookup returns CDR1 DFQATT and CDR2 SNEGSKA (reference sequence). The CDR3 consists of 16 residues. CDR3 region: CSARDSRDPSNQPQHF.

The V gene is TRBV6-2 or TRBV6-3, the J gene TRBJ2-5; TCRdb picks TRBD1, but there is no DNA to check that call. This CDR3 has 13 amino acids. Germline-derived CDR1 and CDR2 are MNHEY and SVGEGT. CDR3: CASSPLGGETQYF.

The V call is TRBV6-1, the J call TRBJ1-1; absent DNA, TCRdb's TRBD1 call cannot be checked. CDR1 is MNHNS, CDR2 SASEGT, per germline. The CDR3 loop spans 15 amino acids. CDR3 amino acids: CASSEGRKGATEAFF.

The chain couples TRBV7-3 to TRBJ2-3; the D call from TCRdb, TRBD2, cannot be confirmed without DNA. The V gene's germline CDR1 is SGHTA and CDR2 FQGTGA. This CDR3 contains 15 residues. CDR3 in amino acids: CASSSPGLSTDTQYF. Full variable domain (missing parts from reference TRBV7-3 and TRBJ2-3): GAGVSQTPSNKVTEKGKYVELRCDPISGHTALYWYRQSLGQGPEFLIYFQGTGAADDSGLPNDRFFAVRPEGSVSTLKIQRTERGDSAVYLCASSSPGLSTDTQYFGPGTRLTVL.

This sequence joins TRBV27 and TRBJ2-7; TCRdb gives TRBD1 as the D gene, but with no DNA this cannot be confirmed. CDR3 length: 14 residues. Germline lookup yields CDR1 MNHEY and CDR2 SMNVEV (reference sequence). The CDR3 is CASSITGTGVGQYF.

The genes are TRBV10-3 and TRBJ2-7; the TRBD1 assignment by TCRdb is unverifiable without DNA. The CDR3 contains 16 residues. Germline CDR1 and CDR2: ENHRY and SYGVKD. CDR3 sequence: CAIRDPDQGVAYEQYF.

This rearrangement joins TRBV19 to TRBJ1-5; the D call from TCRdb, TRBD1, cannot be confirmed without DNA. Germline CDR1 and CDR2: LNHDA and SQIVND (reference sequence). The CDR3 totals 15 residues. The CDR3 spells CASSANGGSNQPQHF.

This CDR3 is CASSLSGTAVTGELFF. The rearrangement uses TRBV28 and TRBJ2-2; without DNA, the TCRdb call of TRBD1 cannot be checked. CDR1 and CDR2 (germline): MDHEN, SYDVKM. The CDR3 consists of 16 residues. The complete variable domain, with remaining parts taken from reference TRBV28 and TRBJ2-2, reads DVKVTQSSRYLVKRTGEKVFLECVQDMDHENMFWYRQDPGLGLRLIYFSYDVKMKEKGDIPEGYSVSREKKERFSLILESASTNQTSMYLCASSLSGTAVTGELFFGEGSRLTVL.

This chain connects TRBV20-1 to TRBJ2-1; TCRdb indicates TRBD1, and absent DNA this call remains unverified. The CDR3 is 14 amino acids. The germline gives CDR1 DFQATT, CDR2 SNEGSKA (reference sequence). This CDR3 is CSAREARGLNEQFF.

V usage is TRBV10-3 and J usage is TRBJ1-1; no DNA is available, so the TRBD1 call from TCRdb remains unchecked. From germline, CDR1 is ENHRY and CDR2 SYGVKD. CDR3 size: 13 residues. CDR3 loop: CAIRDRVSTEAFF.

V and J are TRBV6-2 or TRBV6-3 and TRBJ1-5; no DNA is available, so the TRBD1 call from TCRdb remains unchecked. Per germline, CDR1 MNHEY and CDR2 SVGEGT. The CDR3 is 15 amino acids. The CDR3 loop reads CASIRSGASNQPQHF.

CDR3: CSAKSDREAGELFF. The chain couples TRBV20-1 to TRBJ2-2; TCRdb calls TRBD1, which cannot be checked without DNA. Germline V gene lookup returns CDR1 DFQATT and CDR2 SNEGSKA (reference sequence). The CDR3 consists of 14 residues.

This rearrangement joins TRBV19 to TRBJ2-2; checking the TCRdb D call of TRBD1 is not possible without DNA. The germline V gene has CDR1 LNHDA and CDR2 SQIVND (reference sequence). The CDR3 is 16 amino acids. The CDR3 sequence is CASSGTGGAGTGELFF.

This sequence joins TRBV7-2 and TRBJ2-7; TCRdb returns TRBD1, unconfirmable since there is no DNA. This CDR3 spans 15 amino acids. Germline-derived CDR1 and CDR2 are SGHTA and FQGNSA. The CDR3 sequence is CASSLGGGLSYEQYF.

The chain carries TRBV5-1 and TRBJ2-1. The CDR3 runs 13 residues. The V gene's germline CDR1 is SGHRS and CDR2 YFSETQ. The CDR3 region is CASSLLPDNEQFF.

The chain employs TRBV12-3 or TRBV12-4 and TRBJ1-2; the D call of TRBD1 rests on TCRdb alone, since no DNA is present to check it. The CDR3 loop spans 14 amino acids. The CDR3 spells CASSSGRGIHGYTF.

The chain recombines TRBV28 with TRBJ1-1. Germline values: CDR1 MDHEN, CDR2 SYDVKM. CDR3 size: 15 residues. CDR3 residues: CASSFDGLGNTEAFF.

This rearrangement joins TRBV29-1 to TRBJ2-3; TCRdb's D call, TRBD1, is unchecked because there is no DNA. This CDR3 contains 13 residues. Germline values: CDR1 SQVTM, CDR2 ANQGSEA. CDR3 in amino acids: CSVGMGRTDTQYF.

This chain uses TRBV28 with TRBJ2-1; there is no DNA to check the TCRdb D call of TRBD1. The CDR3 totals 13 residues. Germline values: CDR1 MDHEN, CDR2 SYDVKM. The CDR3 region is CASWGQVGAEQFF.

V usage is TRBV10-1 and J usage is TRBJ2-1; absent DNA, TCRdb's TRBD1 call cannot be checked. Per germline, CDR1 WNHNN and CDR2 SYGVQD (reference sequence). The CDR3 spans 14 residues. This chain's CDR3 is CASSESAGFNEQFF.

The gene calls are TRBV18 and TRBJ2-4. Germline values: CDR1 KGHSH, CDR2 LQKENI. The CDR3 is 13 residues long. The CDR3 protein is CASSPSAPNIQYF.

The chain carries TRBV29-1 and TRBJ2-3; TCRdb designates TRBD1, a call that cannot be tested without DNA. Germline values: CDR1 SQVTM, CDR2 ANQGSEA. The length of the CDR3 is 15 residues. The CDR3 loop reads CSVLQGLTSTDTQYF.

The rearrangement links TRBV7-3 to TRBJ2-1; TCRdb's assignment of TRBD1 cannot be checked, as there is no DNA. CDR1 SGHTA and CDR2 FQGTGA come from the germline V gene. CDR3 length equals 15 residues. The chain's CDR3 is CASSLNRGGHNEQFF.